This TCR beta chain was observed in a study of shared clonotypes between healthy human individuals. Memory CD4+ cells were the fraction left after CD45RA+ naive selection. This table comes from immunoSEQ multiplex PCR, and its TCRdb copy is limited to in-frame clones, with some not included. The sample lists some 1 million clones, around four fifths occurring once. Between the trimmed V and J ends, which lost 10 bases and 4 bases, there was a span of 13 bases. The CDR3 is made up of 13 amino acids. The germline V gene has CDR1 MNHEY and CDR2 SMNVEV (reference sequence). What was sequenced was memory CD4+ T cells sorted from blood. The subset: CD45RA-negative fraction. The TCR sequence derives from a man aged 18 to 35 in good health. The chain employs TRBV27 and TRBJ1-4; D may be TRBD1 (5 bases). The CDR3 is CATAGGNNEKLFF. The CDR3 DNA sequence: TGTGCCACCGCGGGGGGGAATAATGAAAAACTGTTTTTT.